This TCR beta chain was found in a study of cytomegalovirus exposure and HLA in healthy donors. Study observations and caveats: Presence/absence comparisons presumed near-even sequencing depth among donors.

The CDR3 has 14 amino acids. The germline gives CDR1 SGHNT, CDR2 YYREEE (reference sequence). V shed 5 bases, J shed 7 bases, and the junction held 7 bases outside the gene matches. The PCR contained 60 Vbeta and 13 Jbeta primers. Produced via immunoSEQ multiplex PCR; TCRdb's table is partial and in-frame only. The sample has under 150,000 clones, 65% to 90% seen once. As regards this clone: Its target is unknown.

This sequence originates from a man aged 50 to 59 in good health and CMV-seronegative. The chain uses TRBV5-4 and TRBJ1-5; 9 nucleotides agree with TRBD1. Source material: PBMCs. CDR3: CASSEQGAEQPQHF. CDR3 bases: TGTGCCAGCAGTGAACAGGGGGCAGAACAGCCCCAGCATTTT.